Presented here are 6 T cell receptor beta chains from one specimen sequenced in a study of Graves' ophthalmopathy and Graves' hyperthyroidism (dated by TCRdb to 2016 to 2019). The instrument given in TCRdb is Illumina HiSeq 2000. For repertoire sequencing, TCR beta CDR3 regions were amplified from RNA transcripts. HTBI primers and the Qiagen OneStep RT-PCR kit were used in a first-round RT-PCR, which was followed by a second-round multiplex PCR, size selection and purification. TCRdb's own reprocessing of the public reads used fastp at Q25 and MiXCR and kept productive beta chains. Rows with a matching CDR3 protein are joined into one entry that keeps the most common DNA and genes. In all, the sample holds around 1,200,000 distinct CDR3 sequences, and roughly 35% of those were seen once. The ten largest clones capture over 8.5% of the sample. The sequencing input was peripheral blood or thyroid tissue (not recorded which). These receptors came from an adult man with Graves' hyperthyroidism.

This clonotype occurred many times. The chain has TRBV11-2 and TRBJ2-7; 7 bases match TRBD1. The CDR3 has 14 amino acids. V lost 5 bases and J lost 0; bases outside the gene matches: 4. Germline assignment: CDR1 SGHAT and CDR2 FQNNGV. CDR3 amino acids: CASSMGQSSYEQYF. In DNA, the CDR3 is TGTGCCAGCAGCATGGGACAGAGCTCCTACGAGCAGTACTTC.

This clonotype was picked up many times. V is TRBV19 and J is TRBJ1-1; D gene uncertain. V gave up 8 bases and J gave up 4 bases, with 11 bases separating them. In germline, CDR1 is LNHDA, CDR2 SQIVND (reference sequence). The CDR3 has 12 residues. This chain's CDR3 is CASPTTGTEAFF. CDR3 DNA sequence: TGTGCCAGTCCCACAACGGGCACTGAAGCTTTCTTT.

The genes are TRBV11-2 and TRBJ1-2; maybe TRBD1 (6 bases). V lost 5 bases and J 7 bases, leaving 11 bases between the germline ends. The length of the CDR3 is 12 residues. Germline CDR1 reads SGHAT; CDR2 reads FQNNGV. Here the CDR3 DNA reads TGTGCCAGCAGCAAAAGGGGGGGTGGCTACACCTTC. Amino acids: CASSKRGGGYTF.

J is TRBJ2-7 and V is TRBV10-2, with 12 positions matching TRBD2. Germline lookup yields CDR1 WSHSY and CDR2 SAAADI. CDR3 length: 15 amino acids. V lost 4 bases, J lost 5 bases, and 6 bases stayed unmatched. The DNA of the CDR3 is TGCGCCAGCAGTGCCGGACTAGCGGGGATCAACGAGCAGTACTTC. As protein: CASSAGLAGINEQYF.

The count of this clonotype is one. This chain uses TRBV7-9 with TRBJ2-7; 8 nucleotides agree with TRBD1. Per the germline V gene, CDR1 is SEHNR and CDR2 is FQNEAQ (reference sequence). The CDR3 length is 13 residues. V lost 6 bases and J lost 6; bases outside the gene matches: 7. The DNA for the CDR3 is TGTGCCAGCAGTTCGACAGGGGAAACCGAGCAGTACTTC. This translates into CASSSTGETEQYF.

With regard to this clonotype: A far larger clone is only one base removed, so a read error is likely. This rearrangement joins TRBV19 to TRBJ2-2; D possibly corresponds to TRBD2 (5 bases). CDR3 length equals 11 residues. Germline V gene sequence: CDR1 LNHDA, CDR2 SQIVND (reference sequence). CDR3 coding DNA: TGTGCCAGTAGGACCACCGGGGAGCTGCTTTTT. It codes for CASRTTGELLF.